Sequencing of this T cell receptor (beta chain) was carried out in a study of T cell clones after liver transplantation. About the study: As an antigen-independent comparator, third-party-reactive TCRbeta sequences came from pre-transplant mixed lymphocyte reactions. Until 12-24 months post-transplant, subjects got standard immunosuppression and no induction. Tolerance: complete withdrawal held at least one year, liver enzymes staying within twice normal. Study-wide findings and caveats: Low donor cell numbers restricted donor-reactive repertoire measurement in a couple of subjects.

Sequencing used immunoSEQ multiplex PCR; TCRdb keeps in-frame clones, though not all of them. The sample comprises under 20,000 clones, around 91% of which are singletons, and about an eighth rests with the top ten. Trimming pared 5 bases from V and 0 bases from J, leaving 11 bases between. The CDR3 is 15 amino acids. Per the germline V gene, CDR1 is MNHEY and CDR2 is SMNVEV (reference sequence). This clone appeared once. Its specificity is unknown. V gene TRBV27 combines with J gene TRBJ1-5, with unresolved D. Here the sequenced sample was CD8+ T cells from blood, taken approximately 3.5 years after liver transplant. The receptor was derived from a human patient who received a liver transplant. T cells may partly derive from the graft donor. The CDR3 sequence: CASSPLHSSNQPQHF. The CDR3 DNA reads TGTGCCAGCAGTCCCCTCCACAGTAGCAATCAGCCCCAGCATTTT.